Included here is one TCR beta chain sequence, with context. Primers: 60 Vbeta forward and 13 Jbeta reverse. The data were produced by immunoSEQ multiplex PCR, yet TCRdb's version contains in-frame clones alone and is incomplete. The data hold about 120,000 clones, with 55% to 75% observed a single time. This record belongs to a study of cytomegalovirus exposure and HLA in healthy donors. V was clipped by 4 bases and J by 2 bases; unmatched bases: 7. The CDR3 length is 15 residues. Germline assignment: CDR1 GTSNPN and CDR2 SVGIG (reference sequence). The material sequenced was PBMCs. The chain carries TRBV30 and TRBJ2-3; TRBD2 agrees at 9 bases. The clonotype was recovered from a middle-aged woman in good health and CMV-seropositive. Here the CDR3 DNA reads TGTGCCTGGAATCTAGCGGGAACGTCCACAGATACGCAGTATTTT. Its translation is CAWNLAGTSTDTQYF.